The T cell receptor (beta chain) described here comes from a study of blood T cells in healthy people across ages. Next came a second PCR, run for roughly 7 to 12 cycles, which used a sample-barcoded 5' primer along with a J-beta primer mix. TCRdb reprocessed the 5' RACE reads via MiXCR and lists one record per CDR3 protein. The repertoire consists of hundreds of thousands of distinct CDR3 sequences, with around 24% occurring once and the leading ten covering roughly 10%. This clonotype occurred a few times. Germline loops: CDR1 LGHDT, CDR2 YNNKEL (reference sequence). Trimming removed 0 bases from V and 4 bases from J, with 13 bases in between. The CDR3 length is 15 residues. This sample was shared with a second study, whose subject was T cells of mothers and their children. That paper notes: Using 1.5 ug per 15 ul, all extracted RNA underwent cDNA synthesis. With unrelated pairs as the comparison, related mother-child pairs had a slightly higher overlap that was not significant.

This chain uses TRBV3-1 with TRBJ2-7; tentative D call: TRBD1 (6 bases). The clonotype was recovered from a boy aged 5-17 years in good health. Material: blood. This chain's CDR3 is CASSQDGRRGYEQYF. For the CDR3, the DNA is TGTGCCAGCAGCCAAGATGGACGCAGGGGATACGAGCAGTACTTC.